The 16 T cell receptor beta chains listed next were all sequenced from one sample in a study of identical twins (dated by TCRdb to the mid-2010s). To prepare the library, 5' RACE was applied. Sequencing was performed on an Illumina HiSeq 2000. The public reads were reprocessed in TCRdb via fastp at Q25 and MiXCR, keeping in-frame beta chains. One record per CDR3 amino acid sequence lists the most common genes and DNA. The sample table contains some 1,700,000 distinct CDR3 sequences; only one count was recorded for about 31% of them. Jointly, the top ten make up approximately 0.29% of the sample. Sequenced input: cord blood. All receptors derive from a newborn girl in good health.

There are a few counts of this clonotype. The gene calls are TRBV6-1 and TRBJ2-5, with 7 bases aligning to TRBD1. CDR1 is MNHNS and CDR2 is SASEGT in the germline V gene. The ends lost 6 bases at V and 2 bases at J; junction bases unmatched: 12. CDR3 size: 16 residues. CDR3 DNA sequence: TGTGCCAGCAGATCCTCCGGGACAGCCACGCAAGAGACCCAGTACTTC. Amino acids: CASRSSGTATQETQYF.

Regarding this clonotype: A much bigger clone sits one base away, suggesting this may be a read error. Written as DNA, the CDR3 is TGTGCCAGCAGATCCCGGTTGGCGAATCCTAGCACAGATACGCAGTATTTT. It is translated as CASRSRLANPSTDTQYF. The chain recombines TRBV27 with TRBJ2-3; D is undetermined. Germline V gene lookup returns CDR1 MNHEY and CDR2 SMNVEV (reference sequence). Trimming removed 6 bases at V and 0 bases at J, with 19 bases between. This CDR3 spans 17 amino acids.

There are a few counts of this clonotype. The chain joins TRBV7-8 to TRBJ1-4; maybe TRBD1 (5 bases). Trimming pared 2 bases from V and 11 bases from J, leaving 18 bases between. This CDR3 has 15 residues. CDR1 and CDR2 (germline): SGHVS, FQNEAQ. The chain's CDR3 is CASSLSPGTRGKLFF. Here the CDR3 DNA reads TGTGCCAGCAGCTTAAGCCCGGGAACCCGGGGGAAACTGTTTTTT.

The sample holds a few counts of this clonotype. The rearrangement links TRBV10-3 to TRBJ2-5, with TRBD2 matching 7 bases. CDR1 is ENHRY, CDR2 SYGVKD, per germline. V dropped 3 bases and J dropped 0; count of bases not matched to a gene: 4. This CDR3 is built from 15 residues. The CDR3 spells CAISEPGGYQETQYF. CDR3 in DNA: TGTGCCATCAGTGAACCGGGGGGTTACCAAGAGACCCAGTACTTC.

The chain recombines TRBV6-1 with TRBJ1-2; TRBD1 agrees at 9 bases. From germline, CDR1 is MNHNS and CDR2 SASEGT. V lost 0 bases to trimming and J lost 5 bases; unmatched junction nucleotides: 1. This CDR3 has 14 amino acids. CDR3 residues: CASSEADRGYGYTF. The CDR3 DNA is TGTGCCAGCAGTGAAGCGGACAGGGGTTATGGCTACACCTTC.

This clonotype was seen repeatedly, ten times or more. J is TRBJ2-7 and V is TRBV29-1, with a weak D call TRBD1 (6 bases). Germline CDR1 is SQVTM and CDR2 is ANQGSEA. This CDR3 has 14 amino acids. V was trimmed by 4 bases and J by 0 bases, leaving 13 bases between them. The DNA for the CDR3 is TGCAGCGTTGTTACAGGGAAGAGCTCCTACGAGCAGTACTTC. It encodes CSVVTGKSSYEQYF.

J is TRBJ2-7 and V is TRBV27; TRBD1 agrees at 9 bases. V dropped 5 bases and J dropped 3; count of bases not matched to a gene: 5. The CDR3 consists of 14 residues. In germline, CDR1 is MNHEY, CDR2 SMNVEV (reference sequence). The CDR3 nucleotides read TGTGCCAGCAGTATACAGGGGGCTGGCTACGAGCAGTACTTC. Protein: CASSIQGAGYEQYF.

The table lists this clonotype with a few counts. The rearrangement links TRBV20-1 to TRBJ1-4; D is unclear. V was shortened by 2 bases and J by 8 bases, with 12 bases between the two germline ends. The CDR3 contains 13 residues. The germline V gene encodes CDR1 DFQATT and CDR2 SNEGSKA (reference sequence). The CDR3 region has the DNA TGCAGTGCTAGACACGGTCCGAGGGAAAAACTGTTTTTT. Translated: CSARHGPREKLFF.

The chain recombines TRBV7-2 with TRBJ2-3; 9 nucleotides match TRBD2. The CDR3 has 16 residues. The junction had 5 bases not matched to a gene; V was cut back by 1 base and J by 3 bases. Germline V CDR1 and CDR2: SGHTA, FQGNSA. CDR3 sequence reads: CASSLGSGSRTDTQYF. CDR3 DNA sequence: TGTGCCAGCAGCTTAGGTAGCGGGAGTAGGACAGATACGCAGTATTTT.

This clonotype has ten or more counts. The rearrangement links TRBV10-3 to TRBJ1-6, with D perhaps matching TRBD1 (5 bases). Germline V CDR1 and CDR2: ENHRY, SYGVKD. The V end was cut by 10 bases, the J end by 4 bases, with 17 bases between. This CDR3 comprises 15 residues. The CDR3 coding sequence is TGTGCCACCGTCCGGGACGGCGATTATAATTCACCCCTCCACTTT. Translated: CATVRDGDYNSPLHF.

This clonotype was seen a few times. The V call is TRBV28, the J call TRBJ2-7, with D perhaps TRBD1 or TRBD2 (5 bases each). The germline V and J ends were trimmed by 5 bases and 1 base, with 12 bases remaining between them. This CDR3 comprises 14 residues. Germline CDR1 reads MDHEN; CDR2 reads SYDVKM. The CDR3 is CASSPGTHSYEQYF. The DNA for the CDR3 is TGTGCCAGCAGTCCAGGGACGCATTCCTACGAGCAGTACTTC.

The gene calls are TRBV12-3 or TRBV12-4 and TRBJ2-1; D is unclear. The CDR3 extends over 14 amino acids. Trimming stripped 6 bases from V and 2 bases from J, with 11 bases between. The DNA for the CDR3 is TGTGCCAGCAGGCCTCATGAGCCCTACAATGAGCAGTTCTTC. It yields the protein CASRPHEPYNEQFF.

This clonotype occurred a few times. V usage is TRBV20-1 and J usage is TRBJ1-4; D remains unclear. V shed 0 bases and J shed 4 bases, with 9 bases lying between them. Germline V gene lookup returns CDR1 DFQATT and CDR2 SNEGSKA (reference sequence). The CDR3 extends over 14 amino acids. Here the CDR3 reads CSARDGRINEKLFF. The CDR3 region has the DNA TGCAGTGCTAGAGACGGCAGGATTAATGAAAAACTGTTTTTT.

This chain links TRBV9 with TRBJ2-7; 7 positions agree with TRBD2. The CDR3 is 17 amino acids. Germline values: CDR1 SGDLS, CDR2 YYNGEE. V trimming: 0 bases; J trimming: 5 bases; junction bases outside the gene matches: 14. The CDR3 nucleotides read TGTGCCAGCAGCGTAGTCGGATTTGGGGAGGGTCCGCACGAGCAGTACTTC. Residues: CASSVVGFGEGPHEQYF.

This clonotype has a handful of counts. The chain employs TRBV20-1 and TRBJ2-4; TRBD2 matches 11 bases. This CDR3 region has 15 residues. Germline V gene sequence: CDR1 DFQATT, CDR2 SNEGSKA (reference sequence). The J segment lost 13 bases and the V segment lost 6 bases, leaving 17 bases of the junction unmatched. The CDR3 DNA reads TGCAGTGCCGAGACTAGCGGGAAAGCTACGCGGGAGCAGTACTTC. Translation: CSAETSGKATREQYF.

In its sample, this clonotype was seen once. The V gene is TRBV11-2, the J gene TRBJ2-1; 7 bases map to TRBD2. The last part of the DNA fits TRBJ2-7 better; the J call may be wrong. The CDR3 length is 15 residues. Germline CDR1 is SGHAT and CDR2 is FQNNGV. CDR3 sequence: CASSPGGGTYNEQYF. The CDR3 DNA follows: TGTGCCAGCAGCCCGGGAGGTGGGACCTACAATGAGCAGTACTTC.